Following are 2 T cell receptor beta chains from one sample sequenced in a study of blood T cell repertoires in COVID-19. Clones were sequenced by immunoSEQ multiplex PCR, and TCRdb holds only the in-frame ones, with some missing. This table holds 150,000 to 200,000 clones, roughly nine tenths found once. The sequenced sample was peripheral blood. The receptors come from a man in his late teens or twenties who had recovered from COVID-19.

The genes are TRBV11-2 and TRBJ1-1, with 9 bases lining up with TRBD1. J gave up 0 bases and V 3 bases, and 14 bases lay outside the gene matches. Germline assignment: CDR1 SGHAT and CDR2 FQNNGV. The CDR3 spans 19 residues. CDR3 nucleotide sequence: TGTGCCAGCAGCTTGGGGGACAGGGTGAGTGAGGTCCTGAACACTGAAGCTTTCTTT. As protein: CASSLGDRVSEVLNTEAFF.

This chain joins TRBV11-1 and TRBJ2-5; TRBD2 aligns across 7 bases. V shed 4 bases, J shed 4 bases, and the junction held 6 bases outside the gene matches. The CDR3 runs to 14 residues. Per germline, CDR1 SGHAT and CDR2 FQDESV (reference sequence). The CDR3 DNA sequence: TGTGCCAGCAGCTCACGGGGGGAAGGAGAGACCCAGTACTTC. Residues: CASSSRGEGETQYF.